This is a list of T cell receptor beta chains from one sample in a study of blood T cell repertoires in COVID-19. The table came from immunoSEQ multiplex PCR; TCRdb's copy has only in-frame clones and leaves some out. The table shows about 250,000 clones, with around 88% occurring only once. Sequences were obtained from peripheral blood. The receptors come from a woman between 25 and 40 years old with COVID-19, enrolled during active disease. CDR3s include the opening cysteine and the closing phenylalanine or tryptophan.

CDR3 protein	V gene	J gene
CASSLMGRGGNEQYF	TRBV7-8	TRBJ2-7
CASSLSGQGAGVAFF	TRBV11-2	TRBJ1-1
CASSSRLAAASYNEQFF	TRBV9	TRBJ2-1
CASSIRQGPNEKLFF	TRBV19	TRBJ1-4
CASTAGSGGSTEAFF	TRBV6-5	TRBJ1-1
CASGVQGYQPQHF	TRBV12-3/TRBV12-4	TRBJ1-5
CASRGWGQRRNGYTF	TRBV2	TRBJ1-2
CASSTPGQGQDTQYF	TRBV11-3	TRBJ2-3
CASSSQGYEQYF	TRBV3-1/TRBV3-2	TRBJ2-7
CASSLTGGMNTEAFF	TRBV28	TRBJ1-1
CASSGGTGRAGELFF	TRBV5-4	TRBJ2-2
CASSLDGIARDEQFF	TRBV7-8	TRBJ2-1
CASSQGQGNSPLHF	TRBV28	TRBJ1-6
CASRPHREMNTEAFF	TRBV19	TRBJ1-1
CASSSTGAGGYTF	TRBV9	TRBJ1-2
CASSSQVYRDTGELFF	TRBV5-6	TRBJ2-2
CAISELGHSSGNTIYF	TRBV10-3	TRBJ1-3
CASRDRNSGANVLTF	TRBV2	TRBJ2-6
CASSQDRGGGTYNEQFF	TRBV4-2	TRBJ2-1
CASSPLAGGEETQYF	TRBV7-7	TRBJ2-5
CASSLKGEHYGYTF	TRBV5-4	TRBJ1-2
CASSLSGPGGQETQYF	TRBV27	TRBJ2-5
CASSLDRTTNTEAFF	TRBV5-1	TRBJ1-1
CASSQSETYNSPLHF	TRBV3-1/TRBV3-2	TRBJ1-6
CATSRDRVNYGYTF	TRBV15	TRBJ1-2